This T cell receptor (beta chain) was recorded in a study of blood T cells in healthy people across ages. The study's findings and limits: A roughly linear fall in TCR beta diversity per million T cells was seen with increasing age. Diversity figures derived from one million T cells were judged to underestimate the true value. PBMCs went unsorted, and a conclusive naive versus antigen-experienced comparison was therefore prevented.

The CDR3 contains 12 residues. Between the trimmed V and J ends, which lost 4 bases and 6 bases, there was a span of 8 bases. CDR1 is SGHRS and CDR2 is YFSETQ in the germline V gene. In its sample, this clonotype was seen many times. Its antigen is not known. A second PCR, run for 7 to 11 cycles, used a sample-barcoded 5' primer plus a J-beta primer mix. One entry per CDR3 protein, called by TCRdb with MiXCR from the 5' RACE reads. Here the sample spans about 1.8 million distinct CDR3 sequences, about 50% being singletons. The source material was blood. The origin of this receptor is a woman in her 40s in good health. V usage is TRBV5-1 and J usage is TRBJ2-1; D is ambiguous. The DNA for the CDR3 is TGCGCCAGCAGCCTTATATCCAATGAGCAGTTCTTC. Protein product: CASSLISNEQFF.